These 18 T cell receptor beta chains came from one sample sequenced in a study of blood T cell repertoires in COVID-19. Libraries were prepared by immunoSEQ multiplex PCR; TCRdb keeps only in-frame clonotypes and omits some of them. The sample includes approximately 72,000 clones, 86% seen only once; the top ten take roughly 14%. Specimen: peripheral blood. These receptors all stem from a woman aged 60-70 years with acute or convalescent COVID-19.

The chain uses TRBV29-1 and TRBJ2-1; D may be TRBD1 (5 bases). The V and J ends lost 4 bases and 6 bases respectively, with 16 bases between them. Germline assignment: CDR1 SQVTM and CDR2 ANQGSEA. This CDR3 contains 14 residues. The CDR3 spells CSVAPLLTANEQFF. CDR3 bases: TGCAGCGTTGCCCCTCTCCTGACAGCCAATGAGCAGTTCTTC.

The rearrangement joins TRBV7-6 to TRBJ1-6; TRBD1 agrees at 8 bases. Germline V lookup: CDR1 SGHVS, CDR2 FNYEAQ. CDR3 length: 15 residues. Trimming took 5 bases from V and 7 from J; bases not matched to a gene: 7. The CDR3 nucleotides are TGTGCCAGCAGCGAAGCCCAGGGGGCCAATTCACCCCTCCACTTT. This translates into CASSEAQGANSPLHF.

The V gene is TRBV5-1, the J gene TRBJ2-3; 10 bases are a match to TRBD1. CDR1 and CDR2 from the germline V gene are SGHRS and YFSETQ. The CDR3 has 19 residues. Trimming at V came to 1 base and at J to 6 bases, leaving 17 bases not matched to a gene. The CDR3 nucleotides read TGCGCCAGCAGCTTGTTGGGACAGGGGACACTATTGACCTCGGATACGCAGTATTTT. Residues: CASSLLGQGTLLTSDTQYF.

The chain is built from TRBV20-1 and TRBJ2-5; D perhaps matches TRBD1 (6 bases). CDR1 is DFQATT, CDR2 SNEGSKA, per germline (reference sequence). CDR3 length: 11 residues. Trimming shortened V by 7 bases and J by 1 base, and 7 bases separated the two germline ends. CDR3: CSGDIQETQYF. The CDR3 DNA reads as TGCAGTGGGGACATCCAAGAGACCCAGTACTTC.

The chain combines TRBV3-1 (or the pseudogene TRBV3-2) with TRBJ2-2; 9 bases fit TRBD2. Germline assignment: CDR1 LGHDT and CDR2 YNNKEL (reference sequence). The junction had 9 bases not matched to a gene; V was cut back by 3 bases and J by 1 base. The CDR3 contains 18 residues. CDR3: CASSHLPAGGLNTGELFF. The CDR3 bases are TGTGCCAGCAGCCATCTCCCAGCGGGGGGATTGAACACCGGGGAGCTGTTTTTT.

The chain joins TRBV5-5 to TRBJ2-5; tentatively, D is TRBD1 (5 bases). Germline V lookup: CDR1 SGHKS, CDR2 YYEKEE (reference sequence). The length of the CDR3 is 13 residues. The V end was cut by 1 base, the J end by 5 bases, with 9 bases between. DNA of the CDR3: TGTGCCAGCAGCTTGTCAGGGTGGGAGACCCAGTACTTC. Translated, it gives CASSLSGWETQYF.

The CDR3 region has the DNA TGTGCCAGCAGTCCAAGGAGACCTTATGGCTACACCTTC. Its translation: CASSPRRPYGYTF. V usage is TRBV28 and J usage is TRBJ1-2; D remains unclear. Germline assignment: CDR1 MDHEN and CDR2 SYDVKM. V was clipped by 5 bases and J by 5 bases, with 12 bases between them. The CDR3 length is 13 residues.

This clone was picked up one time. The V gene is TRBV28, the J gene TRBJ1-2, with 8 bases that match TRBD1. This CDR3 is built from 16 residues. With V trimmed by 4 bases and J by 4 bases, 11 bases remained unmatched. Germline V gene data show CDR1 as MDHEN and CDR2 as SYDVKM. Here the CDR3 DNA reads TGTGCCAGCAGTTATTACGGACAGGGTGGAATCTATGGCTACACCTTC. This encodes CASSYYGQGGIYGYTF.

The chain has TRBV4-1 and TRBJ2-7, with 8 bases identical to TRBD1. Germline assignment: CDR1 MGHRA and CDR2 YSYEKL. CDR3 length equals 17 residues. Trimming removed 5 bases from V and 3 bases from J; junction bases left unmatched: 15. The CDR3 spells CASSSFQGRTGFYEQYF. CDR3 DNA: TGCGCCAGCAGCTCTTTCCAGGGGCGGACAGGGTTCTACGAGCAGTACTTC.

V gene TRBV5-1 combines with J gene TRBJ2-7; D is perhaps TRBD2 (7 bases). CDR3 length: 15 amino acids. V lost 5 bases, J lost 3 bases, and 18 bases lay in between. The germline gives CDR1 SGHRS, CDR2 YFSETQ. CDR3 sequence reads: CASSPGGGAVYEQYF. Here the CDR3 DNA reads TGCGCCAGCAGTCCTGGGGGGGGCGCGGTCTACGAGCAGTACTTC.

The CDR3 is CASSQDLFREDGYTF. DNA for the CDR3: TGCGCCAGCAGCCAAGATCTCTTTAGGGAGGATGGCTACACCTTC. This chain connects TRBV4-1 to TRBJ1-2; unclear D gene. The CDR3 consists of 15 residues. Deletions cut 0 bases from V and 6 bases from J, with 14 bases between. CDR1 is MGHRA and CDR2 is YSYEKL in the germline V gene.

The chain recombines TRBV5-1 with TRBJ2-1; no clear D. V was trimmed by 4 bases and J by 0 bases, leaving 11 bases between them. The CDR3 runs 15 residues. Per the germline V gene, CDR1 is SGHRS and CDR2 is YFSETQ. The CDR3 loop reads CASSGSASSYNEQFF. The DNA for the CDR3 is TGCGCCAGCAGCGGCTCAGCTAGCTCCTACAATGAGCAGTTCTTC.

V is TRBV5-1 and J is TRBJ1-4; the match to TRBD1 covers 9 bases. Germline CDR1 SGHRS, CDR2 YFSETQ. Losses at the gene ends were 0 bases for V and 8 bases for J; bases not matched to a gene: 5. The CDR3 has 15 amino acids. CDR3 loop: CASSLDGTGYEKLFF. DNA of the CDR3: TGCGCCAGCAGCTTGGATGGGACAGGGTACGAAAAACTGTTTTTT.

V usage is TRBV7-9 and J usage is TRBJ2-3; D ambiguous. The V end lost 5 bases, the J end lost 3 bases, and 18 bases lay between the germline ends. Germline loops: CDR1 SEHNR, CDR2 FQNEAQ (reference sequence). The CDR3 loop spans 16 amino acids. CDR3 amino acids: CASSPSAVARTDTQYF. In DNA, the CDR3 is TGTGCCAGCAGCCCCAGCGCGGTCGCCCGTACAGATACGCAGTATTTT.

The V and J genes are TRBV19 and TRBJ2-1, with TRBD2 matching over 13 bases. The CDR3 contains 16 residues. V dropped 2 bases and J dropped 8; count of bases not matched to a gene: 6. Per germline, CDR1 LNHDA and CDR2 SQIVND (reference sequence). CDR3: CASSIILAGGRDEQFF. The CDR3 DNA follows: TGTGCCAGTAGTATAATACTAGCGGGGGGGCGAGATGAGCAGTTCTTC. Full variable domain (remainder filled in from reference TRBV19 and TRBJ2-1): DGGITQSPKYLFRKEGQNVTLSCEQNLNHDAMYWYRQDPGQGLRLIYYSQIVNDFQKGDIAEGYSVSREKKESFPLTVTSAQKNPTAFYLCASSIILAGGRDEQFFGPGTRLTVL.

The rearrangement uses TRBV29-1 and TRBJ2-1, with D maybe TRBD2 (5 bases). CDR1 SQVTM and CDR2 ANQGSEA come from the germline V gene. Trimming stripped 1 base from V and 5 bases from J, with 12 bases between. This CDR3 is built from 14 residues. CDR3 in amino acids: CSVEGYLAHNEQFF. The CDR3 DNA reads as TGCAGCGTTGAAGGATACCTAGCCCACAATGAGCAGTTCTTC.

The chain couples TRBV27 to TRBJ2-1; tentatively, D is TRBD2 (7 bases). The CDR3 is 14 amino acids. With 4 bases removed from V and 2 bases from J, the gap between germline ends came to 9 bases. Germline V gene lookup returns CDR1 MNHEY and CDR2 SMNVEV (reference sequence). The CDR3 DNA reads as TGTGCCAGCAGTTGGGAGGGGGCCTACAATGAGCAGTTCTTC. Residues: CASSWEGAYNEQFF.

The genes are TRBV2 and TRBJ2-3; D might be TRBD1 (6 bases). The germline CDR1 and CDR2 sequences are SNHLY and FYNNEI. Trimming removed 2 bases from V and 0 bases from J, with 9 bases in between. This CDR3 spans 15 amino acids. The CDR3 here is CASSEWTASTDTQYF. Written as DNA, the CDR3 is TGTGCCAGCAGTGAATGGACAGCTAGCACAGATACGCAGTATTTT.